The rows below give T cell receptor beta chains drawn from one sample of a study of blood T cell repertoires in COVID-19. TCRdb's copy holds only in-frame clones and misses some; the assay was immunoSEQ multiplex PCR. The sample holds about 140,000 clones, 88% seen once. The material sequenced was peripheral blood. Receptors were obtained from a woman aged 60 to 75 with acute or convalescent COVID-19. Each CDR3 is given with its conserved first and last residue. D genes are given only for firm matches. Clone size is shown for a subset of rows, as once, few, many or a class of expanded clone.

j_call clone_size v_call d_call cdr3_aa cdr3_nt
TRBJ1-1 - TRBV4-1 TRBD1 CASSLLDRVMNTEAFF TGCGCCAGCAGCCTCTTGGACAGGGTGATGAACACTGAAGCTTTCTTT
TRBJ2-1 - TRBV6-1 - CASSELDSYNEQFF TGTGCCAGCAGTGAATTGGACAGTTACAATGAGCAGTTCTTC
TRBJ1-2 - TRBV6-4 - CASSAGTRGVSGYTF TGTGCCAGCAGCGCTGGGACCAGGGGTGTGTCTGGCTACACCTTC
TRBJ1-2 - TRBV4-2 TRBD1 CASSQTQGDTGYTF TGTGCCAGCAGCCAGACCCAGGGGGATACTGGCTACACCTTC
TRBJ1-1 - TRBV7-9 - CASNNRAADTEAFF TGTGCCAGCAATAACCGCGCTGCCGACACTGAAGCTTTCTTT
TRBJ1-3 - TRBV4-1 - CGSGGNTIYF TGCGGCTCGGGGGGGAACACCATATATTTT
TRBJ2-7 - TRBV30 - CAWRPTGYSYEQYF TGTGCCTGGAGACCGACAGGTTACTCCTACGAGCAGTACTTC
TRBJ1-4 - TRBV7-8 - CASSLNQGGEKLFF TGTGCCAGCAGCTTAAACCAGGGAGGTGAAAAACTGTTTTTT
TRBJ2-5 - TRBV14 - CASSTTGSWTQYF TGTGCCAGCAGCACTACGGGTTCGTGGACCCAGTACTTC
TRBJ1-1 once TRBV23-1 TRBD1 CASSQSTGGRCTEAFF TGCGCCAGCAGTCAATCGACAGGGGGTAGGTGCACTGAAGCTTTCTTT
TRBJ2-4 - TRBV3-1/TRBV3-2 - CASSQDGGDIQYF TGTGCCAGCAGCCAAGATGGAGGTGACATTCAGTACTTC